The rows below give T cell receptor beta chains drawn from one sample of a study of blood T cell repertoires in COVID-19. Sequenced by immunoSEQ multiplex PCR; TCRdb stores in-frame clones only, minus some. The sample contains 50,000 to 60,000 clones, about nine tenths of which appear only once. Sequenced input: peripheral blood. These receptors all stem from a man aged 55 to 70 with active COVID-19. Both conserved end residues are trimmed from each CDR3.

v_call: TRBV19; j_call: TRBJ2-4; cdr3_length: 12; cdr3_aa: AVARDRGKNIQY
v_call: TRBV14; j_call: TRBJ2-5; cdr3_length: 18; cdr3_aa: ASSQDFDMAGDPLQETQY
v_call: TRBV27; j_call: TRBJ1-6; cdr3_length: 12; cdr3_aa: ASSLEWEDSPLH
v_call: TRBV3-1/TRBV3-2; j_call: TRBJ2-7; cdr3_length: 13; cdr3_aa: ASSPRPGLGYEQY
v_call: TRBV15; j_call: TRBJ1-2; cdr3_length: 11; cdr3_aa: ATSNGGQVRYT
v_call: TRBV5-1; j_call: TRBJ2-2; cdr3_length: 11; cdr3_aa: ASRKGDTGELF
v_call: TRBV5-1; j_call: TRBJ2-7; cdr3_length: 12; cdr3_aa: ASAKQGAEYEQY
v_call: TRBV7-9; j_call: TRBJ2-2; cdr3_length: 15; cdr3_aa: ASSLPGLAGGTGELF
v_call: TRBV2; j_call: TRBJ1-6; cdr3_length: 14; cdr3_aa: ASSRDTYSYNSPLH
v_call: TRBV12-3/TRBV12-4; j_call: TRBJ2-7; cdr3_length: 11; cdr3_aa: ASSSGLAGELY
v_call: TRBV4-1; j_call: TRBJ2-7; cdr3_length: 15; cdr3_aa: ASSQDGLAGVSYEQY
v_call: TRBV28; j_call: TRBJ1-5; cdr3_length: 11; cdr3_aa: ASSLQGYQPQH
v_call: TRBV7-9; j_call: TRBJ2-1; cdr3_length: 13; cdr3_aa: ASNEWGRTENEQF
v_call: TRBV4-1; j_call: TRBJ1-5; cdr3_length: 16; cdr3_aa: ASSQDSQGGYSNQPQH
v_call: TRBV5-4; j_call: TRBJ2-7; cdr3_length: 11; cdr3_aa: ASSLGGRYEQY
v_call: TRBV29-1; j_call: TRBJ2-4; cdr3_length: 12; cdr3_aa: SVVGVLAKNIQY
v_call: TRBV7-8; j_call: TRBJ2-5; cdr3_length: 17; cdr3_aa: ASSLWGTSGRRKEETQY
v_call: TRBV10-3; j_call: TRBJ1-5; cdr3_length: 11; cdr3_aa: AISTGDDQPQH
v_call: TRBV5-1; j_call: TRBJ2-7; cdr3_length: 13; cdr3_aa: ASSLVPGTQYEQY
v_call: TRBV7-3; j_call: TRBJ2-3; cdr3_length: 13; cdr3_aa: ASSFQDYSTDTQY
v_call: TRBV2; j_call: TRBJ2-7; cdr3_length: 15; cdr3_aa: ASSEAITSPGEGEQY
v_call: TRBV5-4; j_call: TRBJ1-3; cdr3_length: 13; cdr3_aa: ASSLDPGSGNTIY
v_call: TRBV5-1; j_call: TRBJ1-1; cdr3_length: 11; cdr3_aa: ASSPGGDTEAF
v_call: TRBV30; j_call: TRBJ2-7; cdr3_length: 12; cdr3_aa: AWSPGQGTYEQY
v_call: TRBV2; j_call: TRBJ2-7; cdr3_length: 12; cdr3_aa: ASSDGEGGYEQY
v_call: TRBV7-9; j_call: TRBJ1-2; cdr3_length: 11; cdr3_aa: ASSVDRGHGYT
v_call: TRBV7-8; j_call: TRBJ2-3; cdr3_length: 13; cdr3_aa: ASSYNRGRTDTQY
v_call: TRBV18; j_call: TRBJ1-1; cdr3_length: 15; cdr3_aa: ASSPPGTGGGDTEAF
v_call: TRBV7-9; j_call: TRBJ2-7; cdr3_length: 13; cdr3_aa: ASRPVAGGPSEQY
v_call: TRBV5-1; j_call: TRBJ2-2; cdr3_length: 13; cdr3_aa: ASSLGGSDTGELF
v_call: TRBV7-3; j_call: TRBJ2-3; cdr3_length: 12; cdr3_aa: ASSSDRGADTQY
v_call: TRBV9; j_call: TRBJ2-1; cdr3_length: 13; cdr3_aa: ASSVATDSYNEQF
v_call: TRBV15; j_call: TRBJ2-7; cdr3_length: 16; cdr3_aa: ATSRRRTGVAFAYEQY
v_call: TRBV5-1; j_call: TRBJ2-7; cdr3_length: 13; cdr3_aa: ASSYEARSSYEQY
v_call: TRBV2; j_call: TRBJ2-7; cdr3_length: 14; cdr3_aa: ASNHPGQAESYEQY
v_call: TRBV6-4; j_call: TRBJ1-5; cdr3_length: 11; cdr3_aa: ASSEGRLQPQH
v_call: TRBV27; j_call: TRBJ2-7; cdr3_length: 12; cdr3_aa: ASSNYRESYEQY
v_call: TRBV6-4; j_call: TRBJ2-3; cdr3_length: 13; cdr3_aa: ASSDEAGFTDTQY
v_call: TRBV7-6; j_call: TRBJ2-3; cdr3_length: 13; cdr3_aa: ASSPAPTSSLTQY
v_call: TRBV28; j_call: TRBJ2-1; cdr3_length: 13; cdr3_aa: ASSLPLAGANEQF
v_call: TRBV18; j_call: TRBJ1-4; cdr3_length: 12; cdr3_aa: ASSPRGTNEKLF
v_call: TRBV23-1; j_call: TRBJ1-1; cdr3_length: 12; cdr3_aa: ASSQEGADTEAF
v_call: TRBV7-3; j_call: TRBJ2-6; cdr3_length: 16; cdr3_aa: ASSPLSGQITGANVLT
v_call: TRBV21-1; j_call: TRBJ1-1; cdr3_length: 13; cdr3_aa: ASSTGRRTDTEAF
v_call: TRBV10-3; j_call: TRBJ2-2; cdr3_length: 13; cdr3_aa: AISDTGSNTGELF
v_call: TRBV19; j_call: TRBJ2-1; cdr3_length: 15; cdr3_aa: ASSITVTSGRIHEQF
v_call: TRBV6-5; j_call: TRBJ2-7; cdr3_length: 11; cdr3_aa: ASTLAGGPEQY
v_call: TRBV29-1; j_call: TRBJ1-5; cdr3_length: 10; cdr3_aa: SVGDSNQPQH
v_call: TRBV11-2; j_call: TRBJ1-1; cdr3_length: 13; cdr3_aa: ASSYETGRTYIAF
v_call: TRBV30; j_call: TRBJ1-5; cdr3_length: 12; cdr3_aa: AWSDGQGGQPQH
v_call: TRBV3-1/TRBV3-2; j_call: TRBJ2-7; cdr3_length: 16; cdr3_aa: ASSQGLAGGFLSYEQY
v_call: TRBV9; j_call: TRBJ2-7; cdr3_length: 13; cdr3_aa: ASSVAGTHSYEQY